These 6 T cell receptor beta chains were all obtained from the same sample, sequenced in a study of blood T cell repertoires in COVID-19. The table came from immunoSEQ multiplex PCR; TCRdb's copy has only in-frame clones and leaves some out. The table lists some 100,000 clones, about 91% of them singletons. Sequencing used peripheral blood. The receptors originated from a man aged 50 or older with acute or convalescent COVID-19.

The chain uses TRBV6-5 and TRBJ1-1; the match to TRBD1 covers 9 bases. Looked up from germline, CDR1 is MNHEY and CDR2 is SVGAGI. With V trimmed by 7 bases and J by 4 bases, 7 bases remained unmatched. The CDR3 length is 14 residues. CDR3 amino acids: CASKYPGQGTEAFF. CDR3 DNA: TGTGCCAGCAAATATCCGGGACAGGGCACTGAAGCTTTCTTT.

The chain is built from TRBV16 and TRBJ2-7; D possibly corresponds to TRBD2 (5 bases). CDR3 length: 13 amino acids. Germline V gene data show CDR1 as KGHSY and CDR2 as FQNENV. Trimming pared 0 bases from V and 4 bases from J, leaving 7 bases between. The CDR3 loop is CASSQSGGYEQYF. CDR3 in DNA: TGTGCCAGCAGCCAATCTGGAGGATACGAGCAGTACTTC.

This clone is categorized as medium-sized. This rearrangement joins TRBV7-2 to TRBJ1-4; tentatively, D is TRBD1 (5 bases). CDR3 length: 13 amino acids. CDR1 is SGHTA, CDR2 FQGNSA, per germline. Deletions cut 6 bases from V and 3 bases from J, with 8 bases between. Here the CDR3 DNA reads TGTGCCAGCAGAAGACAGCCTAATGAAAAACTGTTTTTT. This sequence encodes CASRRQPNEKLFF.

The chain employs TRBV5-1 and TRBJ1-1; 7 bases map to TRBD1. Per the germline V gene, CDR1 is SGHRS and CDR2 is YFSETQ. The CDR3 extends over 13 amino acids. The trim removed 7 bases at V and 3 bases at J, leaving 6 bases unmatched. In DNA, the CDR3 is TGCGCCAGCGGTCGACAGGGAGACACTGAAGCTTTCTTT. Protein: CASGRQGDTEAFF.

The CDR3 DNA follows: TGTGCCAGCAGAGACAGGGGCTCTGGAAACACCATATATTTT. As protein: CASRDRGSGNTIYF. The chain combines TRBV2 with TRBJ1-3; 8 nucleotides match TRBD1. Trimming at V came to 6 bases and at J to 0 bases, leaving 1 base not matched to a gene. The CDR3 is made up of 14 amino acids. CDR1 SNHLY and CDR2 FYNNEI come from the germline V gene.

The rearrangement links TRBV5-1 to TRBJ1-1; unclear D gene. V lost 4 bases to trimming and J lost 0 bases, with 16 bases between them. The V gene's germline CDR1 is SGHRS and CDR2 YFSETQ. CDR3 length: 16 residues. CDR3 nucleotide sequence: TGCGCCAGCAGCCCTCATTTCCGGGAGTTGAACACTGAAGCTTTCTTT. Amino acids: CASSPHFRELNTEAFF.